This TCR beta chain appears in the sequencing data of a study of CD8 T cells in Susac syndrome. Sequencing of TCR beta was performed on blood CD8+ and CD4+ T cells. While CD8+ and CD4+ T cells were isolated negatively, TEMRA cells were enriched by FACS. Germline V gene sequence: CDR1 SGDLS, CDR2 YYNGEE. CDR3 length: 16 amino acids. V was pared by 4 bases and J by 0 bases, with 16 bases between. Reverse transcription of about 0.45 to 1 ug RNA was performed with random hexamers. Each CDR3 protein gets one entry after TCRdb re-called the immunoSEQ multiplex PCR reads with MiXCR. The sample records roughly 150,000 distinct CDR3 sequences, just under 97% being singletons.

Sequenced material: CD8+ T cells from PBMCs. This receptor was identified in a human donor with multiple sclerosis. This sequence joins TRBV9 and TRBJ1-1; a possible D gene is TRBD1 (6 bases). Here the CDR3 reads CASSPRTVRMNTEAFF. In DNA, the CDR3 is TGTGCCAGCAGCCCAAGGACAGTTAGAATGAACACTGAAGCTTTCTTT. Supplemented by reference TRBV9 and TRBJ1-1, the full variable domain reads DSGVTQTPKHLITATGQRVTLRCSPRSGDLSVYWYQQSLDQGLQFLIQYYNGEERAKGNILERFSAQQFPDLHSELNLSSLELGDSALYFCASSPRTVRMNTEAFFGQGTRLTVV.